The 12 T cell receptor beta chains in this list originate from one sample, sequenced in a study of cytomegalovirus exposure and HLA in healthy donors. The PCR used 60 Vbeta and 13 Jbeta primers. The assay was immunoSEQ multiplex PCR, and TCRdb's table has in-frame clones only and misses some. In the table there are about 140,000 clones, about 80% of which are singletons. Sequencing was performed on PBMCs. These receptors were taken from a male donor in good health and CMV-seropositive.

V gene TRBV12-5 combines with J gene TRBJ2-5; D might be TRBD1 (5 bases). The length of the CDR3 is 16 residues. Trimming pared 1 base from V and 1 base from J, leaving 13 bases between. Germline values: CDR1 LGHNT, CDR2 FRNRAP. The CDR3 DNA reads TGTGCTAGTGGTTTGGGCACCCTAACAGGCCAAGAGACCCAGTACTTC. It is translated as CASGLGTLTGQETQYF.

J is TRBJ2-3 and V is TRBV11-1; 7 nucleotides line up with TRBD2. This CDR3 comprises 13 residues. V was pared by 6 bases and J by 3 bases, with 3 bases of the junction left unmatched. Germline CDR1 and CDR2: SGHAT and FQDESV (reference sequence). This chain's CDR3 is CASRGSGTDTQYF. In DNA, the CDR3 is TGTGCCAGCAGGGGTAGCGGGACAGATACGCAGTATTTT.

The chain couples TRBV2 to TRBJ1-2, with 8 bases fitting TRBD1. CDR3 length equals 14 residues. Germline CDR1 and CDR2: SNHLY and FYNNEI. With 4 bases clipped from V and 8 bases from J, the junction kept 9 bases outside the gene matches. The CDR3 reads CASSAPGQGEGYTF. CDR3 DNA sequence: TGTGCCAGCAGTGCTCCCGGACAGGGCGAAGGCTACACCTTC.

The rearrangement links TRBV11-3 to TRBJ2-2; D call uncertain. Germline lookup yields CDR1 SGHNT and CDR2 YENEEA. The ends were cut back, 5 bases at V and 2 bases at J, with 3 bases in the middle. There are 12 residues in the CDR3. CDR3 loop: CASSPNTGELFF. The DNA of the CDR3 is TGTGCCAGCAGCCCTAACACCGGGGAGCTGTTTTTT.

This chain links TRBV6-1 with TRBJ2-7; D gene unclear. V was cut by 7 bases and J by 6 bases, with 10 bases left in between. Germline V gene data show CDR1 as MNHNS and CDR2 as SASEGT. CDR3 size: 11 residues. CDR3 DNA: TGTGCCAGCACGAGCGTTCGCGAGCAGTACTTC. Amino acids: CASTSVREQYF.

This sequence joins TRBV5-4 and TRBJ1-6; D possibly corresponds to TRBD1 (5 bases). CDR1 and CDR2 (germline): SGHNT, YYREEE (reference sequence). Trimming took off 2 bases at V and 10 bases at J, with 19 bases between the two ends. The CDR3 sequence is 16 residues long. The DNA for the CDR3 is TGTGCCAGCAGCTTAGGTCAGGGTGTCGATTCGTCACCCCTCCACTTT. Translated, it gives CASSLGQGVDSSPLHF.

The chain combines TRBV7-8 with TRBJ2-2, with a possible D match to TRBD1 (5 bases). The CDR3 contains 14 residues. Per the germline V gene, CDR1 is SGHVS and CDR2 is FQNEAQ. The V and J ends lost 6 bases and 3 bases respectively, with 11 bases between them. DNA of the CDR3: TGTGCCAGCAGGATAATCAGGGACACCGGGGAGCTGTTTTTT. This codes for CASRIIRDTGELFF.

The chain combines TRBV18 with TRBJ2-1; 11 bases are a match to TRBD2. The J segment lost 8 bases and the V segment lost 2 bases, leaving 8 bases of the junction unmatched. The length of the CDR3 is 16 residues. The germline gives CDR1 KGHSH, CDR2 LQKENI. Here the CDR3 reads CASSPFSGGAADEQFF. CDR3 nucleotide sequence: TGTGCCAGCTCACCATTTAGCGGGGGGGCCGCGGATGAGCAGTTCTTC.

Written as DNA, the CDR3 is TGCGCCAGCAGCTTGTCAGACACCGGGGAGCTGTTTTTT. Translation: CASSLSDTGELFF. The rearrangement joins TRBV5-1 to TRBJ2-2; D not certain. Trimming took 1 base from V and 3 from J, leaving 4 bases between them. Germline values: CDR1 SGHRS, CDR2 YFSETQ. CDR3 length: 13 amino acids.

The V and J genes are TRBV5-6 and TRBJ2-3, with TRBD2 identical over 12 bases. Germline CDR1 reads SGHDT; CDR2 reads YYEEEE. The CDR3 covers 16 residues. The trim removed 4 bases at V and 2 bases at J, leaving 5 bases unmatched. The DNA of the CDR3 is TGTGCCAGCAGCCTCGGACTAGCGGGGCTCACAGATACGCAGTATTTT. Translated, it gives CASSLGLAGLTDTQYF. Filled out from reference TRBV5-6 and TRBJ2-3, the complete variable domain reads DAGVTQSPTHLIKTRGQQVTLRCSPKSGHDTVSWYQQALGQGPQFIFQYYEEEERQRGNFPDRFSGHQFPNYSSELNVNALLLGDSALYLCASSLGLAGLTDTQYFGPGTRLTVL.

This clone was picked up one time. V and J are TRBV19 and TRBJ1-5; the match to TRBD1 covers 7 bases. CDR3 size: 15 residues. V dropped 6 bases and J dropped 0; count of bases not matched to a gene: 5. Germline-derived CDR1 and CDR2 are LNHDA and SQIVND (reference sequence). CDR3 nucleotide sequence: TGTGCCAGTAGGGCGGGACAGTCTAGCAATCAGCCCCAGCATTTT. Translating it yields CASRAGQSSNQPQHF.

This chain connects TRBV10-3 to TRBJ2-7, with a weak D call TRBD1 (6 bases). Germline loops: CDR1 ENHRY, CDR2 SYGVKD. This CDR3 contains 15 residues. Trimming removed 0 bases from V and 3 bases from J, with 12 bases in between. The CDR3, as DNA: TGTGCCATCAGTGAGTCGGACAGTCCCAACTACGAGCAGTACTTC. The encoded protein is CAISESDSPNYEQYF.